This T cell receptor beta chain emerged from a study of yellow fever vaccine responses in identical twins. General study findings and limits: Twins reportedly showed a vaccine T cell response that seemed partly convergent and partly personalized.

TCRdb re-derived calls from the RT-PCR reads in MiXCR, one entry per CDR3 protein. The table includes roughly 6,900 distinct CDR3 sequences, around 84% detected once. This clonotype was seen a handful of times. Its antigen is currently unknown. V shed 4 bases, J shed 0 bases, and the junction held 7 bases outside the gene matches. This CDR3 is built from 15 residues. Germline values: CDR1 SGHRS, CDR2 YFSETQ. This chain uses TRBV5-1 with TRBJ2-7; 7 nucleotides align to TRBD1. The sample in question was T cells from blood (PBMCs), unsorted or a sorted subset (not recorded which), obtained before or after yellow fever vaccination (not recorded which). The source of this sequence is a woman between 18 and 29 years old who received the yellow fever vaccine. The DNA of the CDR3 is TGCGCCAGCAGCCCTGGGGCAGGGGGCTCCTACGAGCAGTACTTC. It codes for CASSPGAGGSYEQYF.